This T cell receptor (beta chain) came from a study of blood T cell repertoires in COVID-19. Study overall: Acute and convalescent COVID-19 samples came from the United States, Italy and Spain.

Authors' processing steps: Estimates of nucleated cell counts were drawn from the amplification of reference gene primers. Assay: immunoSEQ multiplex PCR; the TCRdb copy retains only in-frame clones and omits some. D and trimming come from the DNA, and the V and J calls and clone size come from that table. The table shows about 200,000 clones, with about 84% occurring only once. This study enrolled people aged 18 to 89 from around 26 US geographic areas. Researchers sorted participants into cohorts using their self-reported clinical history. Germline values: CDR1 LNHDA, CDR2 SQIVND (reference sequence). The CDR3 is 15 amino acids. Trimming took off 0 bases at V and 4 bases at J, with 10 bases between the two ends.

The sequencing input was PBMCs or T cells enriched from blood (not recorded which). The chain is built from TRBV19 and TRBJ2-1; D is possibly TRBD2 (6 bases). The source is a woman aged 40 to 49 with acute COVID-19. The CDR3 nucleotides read TGTGCCAGTAGTATAGACTCCGGAGGGTACAATGAGCAGTTCTTC. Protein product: CASSIDSGGYNEQFF.